This paragraph covers one T cell receptor (beta chain) sequence. What it recognizes is unknown. This sample is drawn from a study of T cell repertoires in cytomegalovirus infection. Study overall: The authors relied on CMV epitopes, both recently identified HLA-C-restricted and well-studied HLA-B-restricted. Public TCR beta signatures provided an indication of both CMV infection and a matching HLA type. Overall study findings and caveats: The ex vivo response was dominated by HLA-C-restricted CMV-specific TCR beta clonotypes. Public TCR beta family frequency separated CMV-and-HLA carriers, including in an independent cohort.

TCRdb reanalysed the reads using MiXCR and keeps one entry per CDR3 protein. This table has hundreds of thousands of distinct CDR3 sequences, roughly 36% appearing once. The CDR3 covers 14 residues. The germline V gene has CDR1 MNHEY and CDR2 SVGEGT. V dropped 5 bases and J dropped 7 bases, with 14 bases sitting between them. This specimen was cultured PBMCs, taken from culture after CMV antigen stimulation. V gene TRBV6-2 or TRBV6-3 combines with J gene TRBJ1-4, with D possibly being TRBD1 (5 bases). The sequence came from a human donor in good health (CMV status not recorded). Some clones in this sample may be carry-over from other donors' samples. The CDR3 coding sequence is TGTGCCAGCAGTGACGGGACGCATACTGAAAAACTGTTTTTT. This sequence encodes CASSDGTHTEKLFF.